This TCR beta chain was identified in a study of blood T cell repertoires in COVID-19. Study as a whole: There were acute and convalescent COVID-19 samples, and they came from the United States, Italy and Spain.

Using immunoSEQ multiplex PCR, the repertoire was profiled, and TCRdb retains in-frame clones only, with some absent. The sample shows a few hundred thousand clones, around 85% of them seen only once. Participants' own reports of clinical history determined their cohort assignment. CDR3 size: 14 residues. V lost 4 bases to trimming and J lost 2 bases, with 12 bases between them. The V gene's germline CDR1 is SGHNT and CDR2 YYREEE (reference sequence). The specimen was PBMCs or T cells enriched from blood (not recorded which). The receptor was derived from a man aged 25-45 years who had recovered from COVID-19. The chain combines TRBV5-4 with TRBJ1-2; D unresolved. In DNA, the CDR3 is TGTGCCAGCAGCAAGAATGCGGAAAACTATGGCTACACCTTC. Encoded protein: CASSKNAENYGYTF.